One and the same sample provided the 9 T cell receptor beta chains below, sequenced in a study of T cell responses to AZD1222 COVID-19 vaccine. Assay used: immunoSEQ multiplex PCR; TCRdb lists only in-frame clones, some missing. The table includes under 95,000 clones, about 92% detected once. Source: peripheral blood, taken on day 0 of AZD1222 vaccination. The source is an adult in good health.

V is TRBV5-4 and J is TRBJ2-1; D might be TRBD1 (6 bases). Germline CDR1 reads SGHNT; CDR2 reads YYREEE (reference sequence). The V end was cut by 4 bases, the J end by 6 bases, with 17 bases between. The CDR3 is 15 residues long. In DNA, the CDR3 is TGTGCCAGCAGCCCCTCCCCCTTACAGGGCAATGAGCAGTTCTTC. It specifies CASSPSPLQGNEQFF.

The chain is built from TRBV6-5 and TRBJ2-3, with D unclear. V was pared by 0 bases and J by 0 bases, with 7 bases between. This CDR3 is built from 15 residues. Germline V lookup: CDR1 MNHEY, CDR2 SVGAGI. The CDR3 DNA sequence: TGTGCCAGCAGTTACTCTGGTGCTAGCACAGATACGCAGTATTTT. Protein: CASSYSGASTDTQYF.

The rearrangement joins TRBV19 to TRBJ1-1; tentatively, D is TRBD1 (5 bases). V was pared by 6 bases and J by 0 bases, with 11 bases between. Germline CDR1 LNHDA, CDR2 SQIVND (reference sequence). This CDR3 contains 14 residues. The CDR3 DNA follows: TGTGCCAGTAGATTGGCGGGGGTGAACACTGAAGCTTTCTTT. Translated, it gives CASRLAGVNTEAFF.

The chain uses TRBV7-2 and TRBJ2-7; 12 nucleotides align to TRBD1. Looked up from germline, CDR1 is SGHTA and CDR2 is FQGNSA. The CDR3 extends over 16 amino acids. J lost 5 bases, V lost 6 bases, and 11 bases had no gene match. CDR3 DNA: TGTGCCAGCAGTCGGAATGCCGGGACAGGGGGCCACGAGCAGTACTTC. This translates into CASSRNAGTGGHEQYF.

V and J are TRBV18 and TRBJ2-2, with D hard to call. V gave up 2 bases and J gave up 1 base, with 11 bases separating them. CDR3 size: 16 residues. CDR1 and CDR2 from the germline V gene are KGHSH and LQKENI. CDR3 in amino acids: CASSPGQAMNTGELFF. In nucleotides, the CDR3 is TGTGCCAGCTCACCAGGGCAGGCCATGAACACCGGGGAGCTGTTTTTT.

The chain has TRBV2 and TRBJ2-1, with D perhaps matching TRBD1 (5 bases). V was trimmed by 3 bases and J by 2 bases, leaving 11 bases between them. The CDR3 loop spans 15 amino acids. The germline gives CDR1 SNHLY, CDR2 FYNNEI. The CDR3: CASSEGRAPYNEQFF. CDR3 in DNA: TGTGCCAGCAGTGAGGGCAGGGCCCCCTACAATGAGCAGTTCTTC.

The CDR3 region has the DNA TGTGCCAGTAGCAATCGCGTGGGGCAAGAGACCCAGTACTTC. This gives the protein CASSNRVGQETQYF. The chain carries TRBV19 and TRBJ2-5, with D unresolved. CDR3 length: 14 residues. The V and J ends lost 6 bases and 2 bases respectively, with 13 bases between them. CDR1 and CDR2 from the germline V gene are LNHDA and SQIVND (reference sequence).

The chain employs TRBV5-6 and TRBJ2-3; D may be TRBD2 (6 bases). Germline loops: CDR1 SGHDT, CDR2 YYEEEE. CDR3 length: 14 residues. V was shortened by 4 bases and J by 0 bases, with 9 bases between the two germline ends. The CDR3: CASSPGLSTDTQYF. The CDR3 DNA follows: TGTGCCAGCAGCCCGGGACTTAGCACAGATACGCAGTATTTT.

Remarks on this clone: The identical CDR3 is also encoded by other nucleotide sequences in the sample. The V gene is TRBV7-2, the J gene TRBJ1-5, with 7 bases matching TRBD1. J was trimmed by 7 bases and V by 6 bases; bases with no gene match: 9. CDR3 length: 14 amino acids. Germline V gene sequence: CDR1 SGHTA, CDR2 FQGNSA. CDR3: CASSLDRANQPQHF. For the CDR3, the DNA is TGTGCCAGCAGTCTCGACAGGGCGAACCAGCCCCAGCATTTT.